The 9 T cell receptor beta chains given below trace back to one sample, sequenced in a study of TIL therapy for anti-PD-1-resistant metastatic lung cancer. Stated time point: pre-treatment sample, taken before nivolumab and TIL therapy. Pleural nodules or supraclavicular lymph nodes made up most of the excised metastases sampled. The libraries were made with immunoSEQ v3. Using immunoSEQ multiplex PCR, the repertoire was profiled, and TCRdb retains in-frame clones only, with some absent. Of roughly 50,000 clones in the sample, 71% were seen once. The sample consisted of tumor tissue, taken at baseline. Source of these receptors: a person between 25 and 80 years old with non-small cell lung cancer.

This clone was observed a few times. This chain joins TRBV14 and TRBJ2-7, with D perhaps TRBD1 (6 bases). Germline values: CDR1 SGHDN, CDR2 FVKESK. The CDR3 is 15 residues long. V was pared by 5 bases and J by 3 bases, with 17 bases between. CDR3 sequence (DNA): TGTGCCAGCAGCTCCGTGGCAGGGGCAATCTACGAGCAGTACTTC. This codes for CASSSVAGAIYEQYF.

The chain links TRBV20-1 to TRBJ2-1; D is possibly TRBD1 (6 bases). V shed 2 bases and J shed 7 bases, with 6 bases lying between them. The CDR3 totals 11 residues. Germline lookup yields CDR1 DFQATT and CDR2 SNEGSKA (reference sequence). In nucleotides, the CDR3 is TGCAGTGCTAGACAGGGGAATGAGCAGTTCTTC. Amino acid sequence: CSARQGNEQFF.

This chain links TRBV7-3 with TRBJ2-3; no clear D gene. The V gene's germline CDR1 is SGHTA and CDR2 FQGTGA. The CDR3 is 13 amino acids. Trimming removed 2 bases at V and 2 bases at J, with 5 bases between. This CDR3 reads CASSLGFTDTQYF. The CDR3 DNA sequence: TGTGCCAGCAGCTTAGGTTTCACAGATACGCAGTATTTT.

This chain's CDR3 is CASSIQGPNTEAFF. In nucleotides, the CDR3 is TGTGCCAGTAGTATACAGGGGCCGAACACTGAAGCTTTCTTT. The V gene is TRBV19, the J gene TRBJ1-1; tentatively, D is TRBD1 (6 bases). The CDR3 has 14 residues. V was shortened by 2 bases and J by 1 base, with 8 bases between the two germline ends. The germline V gene encodes CDR1 LNHDA and CDR2 SQIVND (reference sequence). Looking up the rest from reference TRBV19 and TRBJ1-1 gives the full variable domain: DGGITQSPKYLFRKEGQNVTLSCEQNLNHDAMYWYRQDPGQGLRLIYYSQIVNDFQKGDIAEGYSVSREKKESFPLTVTSAQKNPTAFYLCASSIQGPNTEAFFGQGTRLTVV.

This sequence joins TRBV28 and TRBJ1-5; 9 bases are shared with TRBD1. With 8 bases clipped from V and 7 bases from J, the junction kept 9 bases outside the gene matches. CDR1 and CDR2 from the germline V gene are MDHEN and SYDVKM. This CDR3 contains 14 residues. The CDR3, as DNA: TGTGCCAGCGAGACAGGGGGATTTTTCCAGCCCCAGCATTTT. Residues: CASETGGFFQPQHF.

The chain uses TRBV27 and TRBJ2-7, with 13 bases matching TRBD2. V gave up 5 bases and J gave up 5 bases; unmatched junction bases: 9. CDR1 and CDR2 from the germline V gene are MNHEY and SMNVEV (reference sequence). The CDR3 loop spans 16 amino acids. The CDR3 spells CASSLPTSGRFDEQYF. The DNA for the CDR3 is TGTGCCAGCAGTCTCCCGACTAGCGGGAGGTTCGACGAGCAGTACTTC.

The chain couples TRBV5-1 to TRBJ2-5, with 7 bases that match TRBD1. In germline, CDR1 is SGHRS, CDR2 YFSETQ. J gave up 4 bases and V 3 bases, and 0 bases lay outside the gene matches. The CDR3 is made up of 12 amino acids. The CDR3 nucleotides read TGCGCCAGCAGCTCAGGGGGAGAGACCCAGTACTTC. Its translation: CASSSGGETQYF.

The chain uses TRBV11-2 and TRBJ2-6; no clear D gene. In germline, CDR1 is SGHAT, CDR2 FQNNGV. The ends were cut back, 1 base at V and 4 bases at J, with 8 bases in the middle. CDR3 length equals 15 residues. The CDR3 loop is CASSLVRAGANVLTF. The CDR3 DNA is TGTGCCAGCAGCTTAGTACGGGCAGGGGCCAACGTCCTGACTTTC.

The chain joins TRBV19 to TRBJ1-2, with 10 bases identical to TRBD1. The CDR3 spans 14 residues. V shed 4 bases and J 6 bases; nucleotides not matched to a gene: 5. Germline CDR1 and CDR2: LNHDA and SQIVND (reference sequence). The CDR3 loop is CASSTGGQGHGYTF. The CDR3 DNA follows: TGTGCCAGTAGTACGGGGGGACAGGGGCATGGCTACACCTTC.